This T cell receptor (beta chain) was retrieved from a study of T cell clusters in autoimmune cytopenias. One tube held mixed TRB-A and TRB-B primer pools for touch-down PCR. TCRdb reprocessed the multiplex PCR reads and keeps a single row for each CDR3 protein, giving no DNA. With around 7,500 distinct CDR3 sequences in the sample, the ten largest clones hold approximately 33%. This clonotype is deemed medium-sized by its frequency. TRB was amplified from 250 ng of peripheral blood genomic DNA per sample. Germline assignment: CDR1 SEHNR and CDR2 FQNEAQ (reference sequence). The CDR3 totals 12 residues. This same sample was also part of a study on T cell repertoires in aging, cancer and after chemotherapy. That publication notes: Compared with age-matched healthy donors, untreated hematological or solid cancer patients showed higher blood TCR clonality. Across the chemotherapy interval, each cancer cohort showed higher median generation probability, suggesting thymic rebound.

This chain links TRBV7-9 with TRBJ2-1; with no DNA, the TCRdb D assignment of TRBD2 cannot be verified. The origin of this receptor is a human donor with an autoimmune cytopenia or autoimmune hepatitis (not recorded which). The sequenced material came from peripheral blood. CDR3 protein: CASSLEVDFQFF.